These 21 T cell receptor beta chains originate from one sample sequenced in a study of T cell repertoires in cytomegalovirus infection (dated by TCRdb to the late 2010s). The sequencer listed for this sample is Illumina HiSeq 1500. Using fastp trimming at Q25 and MiXCR clonotype assembly, TCRdb reanalyzed the public sequencing data and kept in-frame beta chains. Rows matching on CDR3 protein sequence are summarized as one entry with the most common DNA and genes. The sample yields under 200,000 distinct CDR3 sequences; 8.5% to 10% were counted once. The ten largest account for about 4.2% of the sample. The sequenced sample was PBMCs. These receptors were taken from a human donor in good health (CMV status not recorded). Some clones in this sample may be carry-over from other donors' samples.

The CDR3 nucleotides read TGCAGCGTTACTGGGACAACCCACTCTGGAAACACCATATATTTT. This gives the protein CSVTGTTHSGNTIYF. The V and J genes are TRBV29-1 and TRBJ1-3, with a possible D match to TRBD1 (6 bases). Trimming left V 5 bases short and J 0 bases short, with 14 bases between. The germline V gene has CDR1 SQVTM and CDR2 ANQGSEA. This CDR3 region has 15 residues.

This clonotype occurred a few times. This chain uses TRBV7-2 with TRBJ1-1; D gene uncertain. Trimming stripped 7 bases from V and 3 bases from J, with 12 bases between. This CDR3 has 13 amino acids. The germline gives CDR1 SGHTA, CDR2 FQGNSA. DNA of the CDR3: TGTGCCAGCACCATAGGACTTTACACTGAAGCTTTCTTT. Translation gives CASTIGLYTEAFF.

This clonotype turned up a few times. V usage is TRBV5-1 and J usage is TRBJ2-7; TRBD2 matches at 12 bases. Germline values: CDR1 SGHRS, CDR2 YFSETQ. Trimming took 0 bases from V and 6 from J; bases not matched to a gene: 7. The CDR3 is 16 residues long. The CDR3 spells CASSLVASGGASEQYF. Written as DNA, the CDR3 is TGCGCCAGCAGCTTGGTTGCTAGCGGGGGGGCGAGCGAGCAGTACTTC.

This clonotype showed up many times. This chain connects TRBV7-2 to TRBJ2-1; the match to TRBD2 covers 8 bases. Germline loops: CDR1 SGHTA, CDR2 FQGNSA. J was trimmed by 9 bases and V by 5 bases; bases with no gene match: 3. The CDR3 sequence is 12 residues long. CDR3 sequence: CASSTLAGEQFF. The CDR3 region has the DNA TGTGCCAGCAGCACTCTAGCGGGTGAGCAGTTCTTC. Full variable domain (outside the CDR3, taken from reference TRBV7-2 and TRBJ2-1): GAGVSQSPSNKVTEKGKDVELRCDPISGHTALYWYRQSLGQGLEFLIYFQGNSAPDKSGLPSDRFSAERTGGSVSTLTIQRTQQEDSAVYLCASSTLAGEQFFGPGTRLTVL.

At least ten counts were recorded for this clonotype. The chain carries TRBV2 and TRBJ1-1; the D gene is possibly TRBD1 (6 bases). Trimming cost V 0 bases and J 0 bases, with 17 bases left between them. Per germline, CDR1 SNHLY and CDR2 FYNNEI. The CDR3 covers 18 residues. CDR3 in amino acids: CASSEAATGPGMNTEAFF. For the CDR3, the DNA is TGTGCCAGCAGTGAAGCAGCGACAGGCCCGGGAATGAACACTGAAGCTTTCTTT.

This clonotype appeared many times. V is TRBV6-6 and J is TRBJ1-1, with D possibly being TRBD1 (6 bases). This CDR3 spans 13 amino acids. Germline CDR1 is MNHNY and CDR2 is SVGAGI (reference sequence). V lost 1 base to trimming and J lost 12 bases, with 15 bases between them. Here the CDR3 reads CASSYCTGCDPFF. CDR3 coding DNA: TGTGCCAGCAGTTACTGCACAGGGTGTGATCCTTTCTTT.

This clonotype was counted between two and nine times. V is TRBV19 and J is TRBJ2-7; 8 positions match TRBD1. V gave up 4 bases and J gave up 0 bases; unmatched junction bases: 5. This CDR3 is built from 15 residues. Per the germline V gene, CDR1 is LNHDA and CDR2 is SQIVND (reference sequence). The CDR3 DNA follows: TGTGCCAGTAGTACCGCAGGGGGCCTCTCCTACGAGCAGTACTTC. This gives the protein CASSTAGGLSYEQYF.

This clonotype showed up many times. The CDR3 DNA is TGTGCCAGCAGCTCCCCACAGAGAAGCTACAATGAGCAGTTCTTC. Translating it yields CASSSPQRSYNEQFF. This chain joins TRBV7-2 and TRBJ2-1; no firm D call. V lost 4 bases and J lost 3, with 13 bases in between. This CDR3 region has 15 residues. Germline V lookup: CDR1 SGHTA, CDR2 FQGNSA. Together with reference TRBV7-2 and TRBJ2-1, the CDR3 gives the full variable domain: GAGVSQSPSNKVTEKGKDVELRCDPISGHTALYWYRQSLGQGLEFLIYFQGNSAPDKSGLPSDRFSAERTGGSVSTLTIQRTQQEDSAVYLCASSSPQRSYNEQFFGPGTRLTVL.

A few counts support this clonotype. The rearrangement uses TRBV6-2 or TRBV6-3 and TRBJ2-1; 7 bases map to TRBD1. After removal of 5 bases from V and 1 base from J, the junction contained 11 bases not matched to a gene. Germline assignment: CDR1 MNHEY and CDR2 SVGEGT. This CDR3 has 17 residues. CDR3 in amino acids: CASSKIDRVSSYNEQFF. The DNA for the CDR3 is TGTGCCAGCAGTAAAATCGACAGGGTTTCTTCCTACAATGAGCAGTTCTTC.

This clonotype showed up many times. The DNA of the CDR3 is TGTGCCAGCAGCTTAAGACGGGAGCGAAGTACAGATACGCAGTATTTT. Protein: CASSLRRERSTDTQYF. The J gene is TRBJ2-3, the V gene TRBV7-8; D perhaps matches TRBD2 (6 bases). V lost 2 bases, J lost 3 bases, and 15 bases lay in between. Germline V lookup: CDR1 SGHVS, CDR2 FQNEAQ. There are 16 residues in the CDR3.

In this sample, this clonotype turned up many times. The chain has TRBV28 and TRBJ1-5, with D tentatively TRBD1 (5 bases). Trimming took off 2 bases at V and 0 bases at J, with 8 bases between the two ends. Germline CDR1 and CDR2: MDHEN and SYDVKM. This CDR3 contains 15 residues. The CDR3 region is CASSLMTVSNQPQHF. CDR3 nucleotides: TGTGCCAGCAGTTTAATGACAGTTAGCAATCAGCCCCAGCATTTT.

This clonotype was counted at least ten times. The chain couples TRBV20-1 to TRBJ1-5; TRBD1 aligns across 10 bases. This CDR3 comprises 16 residues. Per germline, CDR1 DFQATT and CDR2 SNEGSKA (reference sequence). The V gene end was trimmed by 5 bases and the J gene end by 3 bases; junction bases not matched to a gene: 10. The CDR3 DNA sequence: TGCAGTGCTCCCCCTCGGGACAGGGGTGACAATCAGCCCCAGCATTTT. Translation: CSAPPRDRGDNQPQHF.

This rearrangement joins TRBV27 to TRBJ2-1; 11 bases agree with TRBD1. V was clipped by 4 bases and J by 9 bases; unmatched bases: 11. In germline, CDR1 is MNHEY, CDR2 SMNVEV (reference sequence). This CDR3 comprises 16 residues. The CDR3 loop is CASSSRTGGPVREQFF. CDR3 nucleotide sequence: TGTGCCAGCAGTTCCCGGACAGGGGGCCCGGTGCGTGAGCAGTTCTTC.

V gene TRBV14 combines with J gene TRBJ1-1; 7 bases are shared with TRBD1. The CDR3 is 13 residues long. Losses at the gene ends were 0 bases for V and 5 bases for J; bases not matched to a gene: 0. CDR1 SGHDN and CDR2 FVKESK come from the germline V gene. CDR3 bases: TGTGCCAGCAGCCAAGACAGGGGGACTGAAGCTTTCTTT. Translating it yields CASSQDRGTEAFF. The whole variable domain, filled in from reference TRBV14 and TRBJ1-1, reads EAGVTQFPSHSVIEKGQTVTLRCDPISGHDNLYWYRRVMGKEIKFLLHFVKESKQDESGMPNNRFLAERTGGTYSTLKVQPAELEDSGVYFCASSQDRGTEAFFGQGTRLTVV.

The table lists this clonotype with many counts. The J gene is TRBJ1-1, the V gene TRBV10-3; the D gene is possibly TRBD1 (6 bases). The V gene's germline CDR1 is ENHRY and CDR2 SYGVKD. The CDR3 spans 14 residues. V was cut by 2 bases and J by 11 bases, with 18 bases left in between. CDR3: CAISEMGGAYRAFF. DNA for the CDR3: TGTGCCATCAGTGAGATGGGGGGCGCTTACAGGGCTTTCTTT.

The rearrangement joins TRBV20-1 to TRBJ1-1, with D possibly matching TRBD1 (5 bases). V lost 1 base and J lost 2, with 11 bases in between. Per germline, CDR1 DFQATT and CDR2 SNEGSKA (reference sequence). This CDR3 comprises 14 residues. CDR3 nucleotide sequence: TGCAGTGCTAGAGGCGGGGCGGGAAACACTGAAGCTTTCTTT. Its protein is CSARGGAGNTEAFF.

The chain combines TRBV29-1 with TRBJ1-4; D unclear. Germline CDR1 is SQVTM and CDR2 is ANQGSEA. This CDR3 has 11 amino acids. Trimming shortened V by 5 bases and J by 2 bases, and 3 bases separated the two germline ends. CDR3 sequence: CSVFTNEKLFF. The CDR3 DNA sequence: TGCAGCGTTTTTACTAATGAAAAACTGTTTTTT.

Ten or more counts support this clonotype. The chain is built from TRBV29-1 and TRBJ1-1; 11 nucleotides line up with TRBD1. The CDR3 consists of 14 residues. Unmatched junction bases numbered 9, after V lost 7 bases and J lost 5 bases. Germline V gives CDR1 SQVTM, CDR2 ANQGSEA. CDR3 sequence reads: CSGNGQGARTEAFF. The CDR3 coding sequence is TGCAGCGGGAACGGACAGGGGGCACGGACTGAAGCTTTCTTT.

This clonotype was picked up a small number of times. The chain combines TRBV29-1 with TRBJ1-3, with unresolved D. V lost 1 base and J 2 bases, leaving 9 bases between the germline ends. Germline lookup yields CDR1 SQVTM and CDR2 ANQGSEA. The CDR3 covers 14 residues. CDR3 residues: CSVEGGLAGNTIYF. CDR3 coding DNA: TGCAGCGTTGAAGGGGGTTTAGCTGGAAACACCATATATTTT.

This clonotype was seen ten or more times. This sequence joins TRBV7-2 and TRBJ2-3; possible D gene TRBD2, 6 bases. Germline CDR1 SGHTA, CDR2 FQGNSA. The CDR3 extends over 15 amino acids. Trimming left V 1 base short and J 9 bases short, with 17 bases between. The CDR3 coding sequence is TGTGCCAGCAGCTTAGTGACCTCAACCCGGGGGACGCAGTATTTT. Amino acids: CASSLVTSTRGTQYF.

This clonotype has just a few counts. The rearrangement links TRBV7-2 to TRBJ1-6; TRBD1 matches at 7 bases. The CDR3 is made up of 15 amino acids. CDR1 is SGHTA, CDR2 FQGNSA, per germline. The ends lost 3 bases at V and 8 bases at J; junction bases unmatched: 7. The CDR3 sequence is CASSFIRGRDSPLHF. The CDR3 DNA sequence: TGTGCCAGCAGCTTTATTAGGGGGCGGGATTCACCCCTCCACTTT.